These T cell receptor beta chains were read from a single sample in a study of blood T cell repertoires in COVID-19. Generated by immunoSEQ multiplex PCR, the TCRdb table keeps only in-frame clones and is missing some. Altogether approximately 150,000 clones are present, roughly 80% being singletons, with the ten largest covering around 8%. The sequenced material came from peripheral blood. Receptor source: a woman aged 70-85 years with acute or convalescent COVID-19. CDR3s include the opening cysteine and the closing phenylalanine or tryptophan. The order of the fields is V gene, J gene, CDR3 protein.

TRBV27	TRBJ2-7	CASSFTGGPYEQYF
TRBV3-1/TRBV3-2	TRBJ2-7	CASSQKAGDSEQYF
TRBV9	TRBJ2-3	CASSPRLGTDTQYF
TRBV7-2	TRBJ2-7	CASSLRAGTEAYEQYF
TRBV4-1	TRBJ1-5	CASSQGWGDQPQHF
TRBV7-2	TRBJ2-5	CASSLARTSPETQYF
TRBV6-5	TRBJ2-5	CASSNQGRTQYF
TRBV11-2	TRBJ1-5	CASSLQEGQPQHF
TRBV24-1	TRBJ2-3	CATSDLVSGDSRGTQYF
TRBV4-1	TRBJ2-1	CASSQRGPIVSYNEQFF
TRBV9	TRBJ2-7	CASSVESGGPTYEQYF
TRBV5-1	TRBJ2-2	CASSSRQGLTGELFF
TRBV6-1	TRBJ2-1	CASSEALLGTGTGTYNEQFF
TRBV7-2	TRBJ2-5	CASSQDRVETQYF
TRBV9	TRBJ2-1	CASSALAGEFYNEQFF
TRBV27	TRBJ1-6	CASSYRQGGSPLHF
TRBV23-1	TRBJ1-4	CASIREGTGDFATNEKLFF
TRBV15	TRBJ1-2	CATRNGYGYTF
TRBV6-2/TRBV6-3	TRBJ1-2	CASSYPAGSNYGYTF
TRBV7-9	TRBJ2-3	CASSSGQGGTDTQYF
TRBV24-1	TRBJ2-1	CATSGLANYNEQFF
TRBV28	TRBJ1-2	CASSLGTGGTYGYTF
TRBV2	TRBJ1-1	CASSDRGGAFF
TRBV5-1	TRBJ2-2	CASSPGLGTGELFF
TRBV28	TRBJ1-6	CASSFRGAGGNSPLHF
TRBV10-3	TRBJ2-1	CAIRRTSDMNEQFF
TRBV5-8	TRBJ1-1	CASSLGAGRGTEAFF
TRBV5-1	TRBJ2-7	CASSREGLGLYEQYF
TRBV5-6	TRBJ2-3	CASSFRDTLTDTQYF
TRBV5-8	TRBJ2-6	CASSSRFGASGANVLTF
TRBV6-1	TRBJ2-3	CASSGTGSLGTDTQYF
TRBV30	TRBJ1-5	CAWTGTGSGNQPQHF
TRBV5-1	TRBJ1-1	CASSSTVNTEAFF
TRBV30	TRBJ1-3	CAWSRKTGPYSGNTIYF
TRBV5-1	TRBJ2-2	CASSMRRFEPGELFF